The source of this TCR beta chain is a study of CD8 T cells in Susac syndrome. Whole-study context: The sequenced Susac syndrome patients included 5 or 6 who had clinically active disease and under ten who were in remission. At blood draw, Susac syndrome patients were therapy-naive, on corticosteroids, or on intravenous immunoglobulin alone. The study, taken as a whole, reports: In Susac patients, clonal expansion was not detected in CD4+ cells.

Notes on this clonotype: Its antigen is still unknown.

With random hexamers, roughly 0.5 to 1 ug RNA was reverse transcribed. Amplification of the TCR beta CDR3 was carried out by immunoSEQ multiplex PCR, which spanned a total of 54 Vbeta and 13 Jbeta segments. TCRdb processed the immunoSEQ multiplex PCR reads anew with MiXCR; each CDR3 protein has one entry. The sample lists more than 200,000 distinct CDR3 sequences; approximately 94% were seen once. Germline loops: CDR1 SGHAT, CDR2 FQNNGV. CDR3 size: 14 residues. V lost 0 bases and J lost 2; bases outside the gene matches: 0. The receptor was isolated from a human donor with Susac syndrome. Sequencing was carried out using CD4+ T cells from PBMCs. This chain links TRBV11-2 with TRBJ2-7, with TRBD2 matching 8 bases. The CDR3 nucleotides read TGTGCCAGCAGCTTAGATAGCGGGGCCTACGAGCAGTACTTC. Translating gives CASSLDSGAYEQYF.